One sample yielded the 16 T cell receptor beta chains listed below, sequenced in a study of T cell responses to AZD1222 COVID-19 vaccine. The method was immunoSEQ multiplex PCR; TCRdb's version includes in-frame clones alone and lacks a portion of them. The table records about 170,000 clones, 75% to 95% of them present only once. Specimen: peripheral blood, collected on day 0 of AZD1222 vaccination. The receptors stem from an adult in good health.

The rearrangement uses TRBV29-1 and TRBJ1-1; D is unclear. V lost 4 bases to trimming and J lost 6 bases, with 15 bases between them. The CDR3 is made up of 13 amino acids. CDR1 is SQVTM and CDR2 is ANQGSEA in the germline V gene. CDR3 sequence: CSVAHQGDAEAFF. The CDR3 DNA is TGCAGCGTTGCCCACCAAGGTGACGCTGAAGCTTTCTTT. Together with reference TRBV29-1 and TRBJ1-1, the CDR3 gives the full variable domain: SAVISQKPSRDICQRGTSLTIQCQVDSQVTMMFWYRQQPGQSLTLIATANQGSEATYESGFVIDKFPISRPNLTFSTLTVSNMSPEDSSIYLCSVAHQGDAEAFFGQGTRLTVV.

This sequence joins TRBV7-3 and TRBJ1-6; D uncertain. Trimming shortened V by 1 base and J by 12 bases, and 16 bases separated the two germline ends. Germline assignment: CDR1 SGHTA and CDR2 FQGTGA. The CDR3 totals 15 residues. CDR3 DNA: TGTGCCAGCAGCTTAAAAGGAGGCCCCCTCGAACCCCTCCACTTT. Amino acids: CASSLKGGPLEPLHF.

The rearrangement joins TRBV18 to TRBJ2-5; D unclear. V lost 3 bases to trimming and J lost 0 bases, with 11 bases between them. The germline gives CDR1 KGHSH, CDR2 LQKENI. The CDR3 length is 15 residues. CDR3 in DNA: TGTGCCAGCTCACCCCTGGCAGGCGACCAAGAGACCCAGTACTTC. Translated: CASSPLAGDQETQYF.

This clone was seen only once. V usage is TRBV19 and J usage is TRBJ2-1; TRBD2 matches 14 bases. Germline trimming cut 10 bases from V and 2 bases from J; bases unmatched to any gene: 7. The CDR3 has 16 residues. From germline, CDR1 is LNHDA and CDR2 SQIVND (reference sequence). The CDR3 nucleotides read TGTGCCACCAGAAGACTAGCGGGGGGGCCCTACAATGAGCAGTTCTTC. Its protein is CATRRLAGGPYNEQFF.

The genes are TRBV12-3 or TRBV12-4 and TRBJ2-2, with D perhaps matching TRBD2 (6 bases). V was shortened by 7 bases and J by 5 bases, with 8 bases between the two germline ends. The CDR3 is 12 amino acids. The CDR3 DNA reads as TGTGCCAGCATGGCGGGGACCGGGGAGCTGTTTTTT. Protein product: CASMAGTGELFF.

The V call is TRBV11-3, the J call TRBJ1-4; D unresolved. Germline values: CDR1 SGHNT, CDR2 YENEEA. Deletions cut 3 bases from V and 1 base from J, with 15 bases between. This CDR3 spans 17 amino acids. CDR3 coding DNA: TGTGCCAGCAGCTTCGATACCCCACACCTAACTAATGAAAAACTGTTTTTT. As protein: CASSFDTPHLTNEKLFF.

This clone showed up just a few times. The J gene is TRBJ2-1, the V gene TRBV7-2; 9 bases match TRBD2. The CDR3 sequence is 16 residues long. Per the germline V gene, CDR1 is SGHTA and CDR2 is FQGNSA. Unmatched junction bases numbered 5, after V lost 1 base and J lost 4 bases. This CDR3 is CASSLVATSGYNEQFF. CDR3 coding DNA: TGTGCCAGCAGCTTAGTGGCGACTAGCGGATACAATGAGCAGTTCTTC.

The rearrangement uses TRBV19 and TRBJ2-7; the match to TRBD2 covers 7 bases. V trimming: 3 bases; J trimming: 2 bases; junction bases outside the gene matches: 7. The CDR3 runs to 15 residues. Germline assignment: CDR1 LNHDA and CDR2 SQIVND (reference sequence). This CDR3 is CASSMSGANTYEQYF. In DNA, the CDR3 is TGTGCCAGTAGTATGAGCGGGGCCAACACCTACGAGCAGTACTTC.

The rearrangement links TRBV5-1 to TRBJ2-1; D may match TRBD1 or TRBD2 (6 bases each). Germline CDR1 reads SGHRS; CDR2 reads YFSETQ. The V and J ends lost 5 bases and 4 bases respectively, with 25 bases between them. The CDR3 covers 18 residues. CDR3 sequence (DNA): TGCGCCAGCAGGGGATTCGGGGGCCCTAAAACCCAATACAATGAGCAGTTCTTC. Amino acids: CASRGFGGPKTQYNEQFF.

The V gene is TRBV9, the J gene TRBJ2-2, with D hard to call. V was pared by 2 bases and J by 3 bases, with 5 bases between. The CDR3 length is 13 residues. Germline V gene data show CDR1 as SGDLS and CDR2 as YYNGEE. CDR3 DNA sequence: TGTGCCAGCAGCGTTGACCACACCGGGGAGCTGTTTTTT. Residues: CASSVDHTGELFF.

CDR3: CASSIVAGGETEAFF. The DNA of the CDR3 is TGTGCCAGTAGTATTGTAGCAGGGGGAGAGACTGAAGCTTTCTTT. This sequence joins TRBV19 and TRBJ1-1; 7 nucleotides agree with TRBD1. The CDR3 spans 15 residues. The J segment lost 5 bases and the V segment lost 3 bases, leaving 9 bases of the junction unmatched. CDR1 LNHDA and CDR2 SQIVND come from the germline V gene (reference sequence).

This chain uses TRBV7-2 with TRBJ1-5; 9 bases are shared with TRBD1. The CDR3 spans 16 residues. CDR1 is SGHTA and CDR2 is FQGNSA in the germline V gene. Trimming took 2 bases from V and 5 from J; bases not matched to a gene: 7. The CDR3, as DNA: TGTGCCAGCAGCTTAACCGGGACAGGGCGGTATCAGCCCCAGCATTTT. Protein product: CASSLTGTGRYQPQHF.

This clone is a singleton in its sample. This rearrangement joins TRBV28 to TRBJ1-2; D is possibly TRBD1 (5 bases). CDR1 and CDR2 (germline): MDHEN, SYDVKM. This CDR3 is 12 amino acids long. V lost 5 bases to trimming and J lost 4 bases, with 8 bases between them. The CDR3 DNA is TGTGCCAGCAGTCCCGACAGCTATGGCTACACCTTC. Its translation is CASSPDSYGYTF.

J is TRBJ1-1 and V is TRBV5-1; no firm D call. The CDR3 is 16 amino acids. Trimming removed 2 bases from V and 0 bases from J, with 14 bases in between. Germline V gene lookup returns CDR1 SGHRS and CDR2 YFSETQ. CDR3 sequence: CASSFGQLEMNTEAFF. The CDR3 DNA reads TGCGCCAGCAGCTTTGGGCAGCTTGAAATGAACACTGAAGCTTTCTTT.

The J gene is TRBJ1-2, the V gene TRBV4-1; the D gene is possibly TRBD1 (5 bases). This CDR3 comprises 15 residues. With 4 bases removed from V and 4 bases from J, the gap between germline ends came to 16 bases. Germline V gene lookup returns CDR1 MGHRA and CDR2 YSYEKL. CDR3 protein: CASSPDSLRSYGYTF. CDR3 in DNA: TGCGCCAGCAGCCCCGACAGCTTGCGTTCCTATGGCTACACCTTC.

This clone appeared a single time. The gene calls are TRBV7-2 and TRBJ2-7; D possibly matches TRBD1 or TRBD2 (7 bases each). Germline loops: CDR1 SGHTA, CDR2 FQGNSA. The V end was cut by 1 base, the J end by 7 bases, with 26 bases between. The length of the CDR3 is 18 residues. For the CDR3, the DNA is TGTGCCAGCAGCTTAGGGGTAGGGGGAGGGGGCCCCCGGAGAGAGCAGTACTTC. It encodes CASSLGVGGGGPRREQYF.